The entry below gives a single T cell receptor (beta chain) sequence along with its context. Its antigen remains unidentified. This specimen belongs to a study of early stage breast cancer tumors. Background on the study: ER+/PR+/HER2- status applied to about 80% of the 16 invasive breast tumors.

General study points: Enriched TCRB sequences shared across patients were mostly commonly generated sequences. Tumors had approximately 2.5-fold higher T cell density and higher clonality than adjacent normal breast tissue.

TCRdb keeps only in-frame clones here, not all; method: immunoSEQ multiplex PCR. The data contain 45,000 to 65,000 clones, roughly 78% of them singletons. Germline CDR1 and CDR2: LNHDA and SQIVND (reference sequence). V was trimmed by 10 bases and J by 4 bases, leaving 20 bases between them. The CDR3 runs to 15 residues. The TCR sequence derives from a person in their 40s with breast cancer. The sequencing sample was made of blood. This chain joins TRBV19 and TRBJ2-1; possibly TRBD2 for D (5 bases). DNA for the CDR3: TGTGCCACCCATGCCACTGTGGGGAGTTACAATGAGCAGTTCTTC. This translates into CATHATVGSYNEQFF.